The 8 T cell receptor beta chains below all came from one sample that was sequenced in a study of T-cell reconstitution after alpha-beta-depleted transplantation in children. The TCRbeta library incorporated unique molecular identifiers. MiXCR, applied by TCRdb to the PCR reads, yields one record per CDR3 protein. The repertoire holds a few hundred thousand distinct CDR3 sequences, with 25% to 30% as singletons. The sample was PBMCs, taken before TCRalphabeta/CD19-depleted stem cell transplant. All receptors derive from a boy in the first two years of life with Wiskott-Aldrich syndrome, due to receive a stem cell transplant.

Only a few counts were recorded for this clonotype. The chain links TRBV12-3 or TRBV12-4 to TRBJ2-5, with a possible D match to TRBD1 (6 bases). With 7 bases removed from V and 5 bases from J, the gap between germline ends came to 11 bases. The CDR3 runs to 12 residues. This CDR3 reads CASMQGWETQYF. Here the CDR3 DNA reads TGTGCCAGCATGCAGGGGTGGGAGACCCAGTACTTC.

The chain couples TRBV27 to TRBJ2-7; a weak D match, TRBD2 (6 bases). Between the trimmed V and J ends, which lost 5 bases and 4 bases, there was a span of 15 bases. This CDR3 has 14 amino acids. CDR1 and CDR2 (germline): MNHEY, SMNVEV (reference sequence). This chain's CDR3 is CASSATGTRYEQYF. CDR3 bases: TGTGCCAGCAGTGCGACCGGGACTCGGTACGAGCAGTACTTC.

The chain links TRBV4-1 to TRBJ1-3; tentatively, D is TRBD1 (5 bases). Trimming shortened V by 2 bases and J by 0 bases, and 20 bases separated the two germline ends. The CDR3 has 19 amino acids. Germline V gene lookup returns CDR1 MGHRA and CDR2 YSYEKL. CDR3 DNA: TGCGCCAGCAGCCAAAGACAGCGCGGGAGGAGGTACTCTGGAAACACCATATATTTT. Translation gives CASSQRQRGRRYSGNTIYF.

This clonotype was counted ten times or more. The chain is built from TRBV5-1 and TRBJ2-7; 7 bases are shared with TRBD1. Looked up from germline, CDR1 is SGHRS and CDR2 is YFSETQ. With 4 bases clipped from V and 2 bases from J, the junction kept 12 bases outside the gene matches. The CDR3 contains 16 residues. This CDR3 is CASSPRPGQLTYEQYF. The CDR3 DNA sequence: TGCGCCAGCAGCCCACGACCGGGACAGCTTACCTACGAGCAGTACTTC.

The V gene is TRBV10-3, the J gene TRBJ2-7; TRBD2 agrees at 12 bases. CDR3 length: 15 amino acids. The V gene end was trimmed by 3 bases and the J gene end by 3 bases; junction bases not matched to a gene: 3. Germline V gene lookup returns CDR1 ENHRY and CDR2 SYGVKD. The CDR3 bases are TGTGCCATCAGTGACCTGGGACTAGCGGGCTACGAGCAGTACTTC. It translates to CAISDLGLAGYEQYF.

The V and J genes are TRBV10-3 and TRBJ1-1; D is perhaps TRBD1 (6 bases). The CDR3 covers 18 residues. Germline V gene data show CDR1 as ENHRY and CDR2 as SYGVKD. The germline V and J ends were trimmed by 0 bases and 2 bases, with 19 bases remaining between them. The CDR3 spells CAISESVSMRGINTEAFF. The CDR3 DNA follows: TGTGCCATCAGTGAGTCTGTGTCCATGAGGGGGATAAACACTGAAGCTTTCTTT.

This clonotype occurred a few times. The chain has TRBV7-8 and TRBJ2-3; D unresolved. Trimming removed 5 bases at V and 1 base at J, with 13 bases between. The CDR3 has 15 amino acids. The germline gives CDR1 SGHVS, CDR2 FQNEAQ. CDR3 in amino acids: CASSNGSRRTDTQYF. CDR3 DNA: TGTGCCAGCAGCAACGGGTCCCGGCGCACAGATACGCAGTATTTT.

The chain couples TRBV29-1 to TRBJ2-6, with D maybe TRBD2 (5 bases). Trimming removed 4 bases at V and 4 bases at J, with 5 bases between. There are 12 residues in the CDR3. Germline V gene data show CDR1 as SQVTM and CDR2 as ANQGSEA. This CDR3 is CSVGGGANVLTF. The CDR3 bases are TGCAGCGTTGGAGGGGGGGCCAACGTCCTGACTTTC.